This TCR beta chain originates from a study of cytomegalovirus exposure and HLA in healthy donors. CDR3 size: 17 residues. Germline CDR1 LNHDA, CDR2 SQIVND (reference sequence). V dropped 0 bases and J dropped 0; count of bases not matched to a gene: 3. Note on this clone: Its antigen is as yet unknown.

Amplification used 60 Vbeta primers and 13 Jbeta primers. The table came from immunoSEQ multiplex PCR; TCRdb's copy has only in-frame clones and leaves some out. The table has about 130,000 clones, around 73% seen once. General study findings and limits: According to an earlier analysis, most TCR beta V segments yielded productive rearrangements about 90% or about 30% of the time.

The V and J genes are TRBV19 and TRBJ2-1; 9 nucleotides agree with TRBD2. Sequencing was done on a sample of PBMCs. This sequence originates from a human donor in good health. CDR3 in DNA: TGTGCCAGTAGTATAGAGGGACTAGCATCCTCCTACAATGAGCAGTTCTTC. Protein product: CASSIEGLASSYNEQFF.